Below, 14 T cell receptor beta chains from the same sample are listed, as sequenced in a study of blood T cell repertoires in COVID-19 (dated by TCRdb to 2018 to 2020). To prepare the library, the immunoSEQ multiplex PCR assay was applied. TCRdb limited this immuneACCESS table to in-frame rearrangements with V and J called. A share of clones is missing; checked studies link under half to unresolved V genes, and the rest is unexplained. This sample gives 87,000 or so clones in total; 90% of them show up just once. The top ten clonotypes cover roughly 6.3% of the sample. Material: peripheral blood. The receptors were gathered from a man aged 18 to 30 with COVID-19, enrolled during active disease.

The CDR3 loop is CASSQVVRGESPLHF. The CDR3 region has the DNA TGTGCCAGCAGCCAAGTGGTCAGGGGAGAATCACCCCTCCACTTT. The V and J genes are TRBV3-1 (or the pseudogene TRBV3-2) and TRBJ1-6; D is possibly TRBD1 (6 bases). Germline values: CDR1 LGHDT, CDR2 YNNKEL (reference sequence). The CDR3 runs 15 residues. V lost 1 base and J lost 10, with 14 bases in between.

Only a few counts were recorded for this clone. This rearrangement joins TRBV28 to TRBJ1-1; 8 nucleotides agree with TRBD1. The V gene's germline CDR1 is MDHEN and CDR2 SYDVKM. The junction had 10 bases not matched to a gene; V was cut back by 6 bases and J by 1 base. CDR3 length: 16 residues. The CDR3 sequence is CASRSGTGYRNTEAFF. The DNA for the CDR3 is TGTGCCAGCAGATCTGGGACAGGCTATAGGAACACTGAAGCTTTCTTT.

The V and J genes are TRBV18 and TRBJ2-7; D may be TRBD2 (5 bases). From germline, CDR1 is KGHSH and CDR2 LQKENI. This CDR3 has 14 residues. The V gene lost 2 bases and the J gene lost 2 bases, with 10 bases spanning the gap. The CDR3 region has the DNA TGTGCCAGCTCACCAACCGGGATTACCTACGAGCAGTACTTC. It specifies CASSPTGITYEQYF.

V is TRBV25-1 and J is TRBJ1-4; D unclear. The CDR3 has 14 residues. Per the germline V gene, CDR1 is MGHDK and CDR2 is SYGVNS. V lost 2 bases to trimming and J lost 5 bases, with 9 bases between them. The CDR3 bases are TGTGCCAGCAGTGAACCCGACATGAATGAAAAACTGTTTTTT. Translated: CASSEPDMNEKLFF.

A word on this clone: Sequence at one end of the junction differs from germline and may be a read error. The rearrangement links TRBV5-4 to TRBJ1-4; D is possibly TRBD1 (6 bases). CDR3 length: 15 amino acids. Looked up from germline, CDR1 is SGHNT and CDR2 is YYREEE (reference sequence). Here the CDR3 reads CASSLHGTIGEKLLF. In nucleotides, the CDR3 is TGTGCCAGCAGCTTGCACGGGACAATCGGGGAAAAACTGCTTTTT.

The chain is built from TRBV3-1 (or the pseudogene TRBV3-2) and TRBJ2-1; TRBD2 aligns across 10 bases. Germline CDR1 LGHDT, CDR2 YNNKEL (reference sequence). V dropped 0 bases and J dropped 9; count of bases not matched to a gene: 14. The CDR3 length is 18 residues. CDR3: CASSQERWEAGGPSEQFF. The CDR3 DNA sequence: TGTGCCAGCAGCCAAGAAAGGTGGGAAGCGGGAGGGCCGAGTGAGCAGTTCTTC.

This chain joins TRBV28 and TRBJ2-1; weak D call: TRBD2 (6 bases). This CDR3 is 13 amino acids long. Germline CDR1 and CDR2: MDHEN and SYDVKM. V was pared by 6 bases and J by 3 bases, with 9 bases between. The CDR3 bases are TGTGCCAGCAGAGGGACTTACTACAATGAGCAGTTCTTC. This gives the protein CASRGTYYNEQFF.

The genes are TRBV28 and TRBJ1-5, with 8 bases aligning to TRBD1. CDR3 length equals 16 residues. The ends lost 5 bases at V and 12 bases at J; junction bases unmatched: 18. In germline, CDR1 is MDHEN, CDR2 SYDVKM. CDR3 DNA sequence: TGTGCCAGCAGTCCGGAATCCACAGGGGGGCTGCTGCACCAGCATTTT. It is translated as CASSPESTGGLLHQHF.

This clone has just one count. The V gene is TRBV14, the J gene TRBJ2-1; D call uncertain. CDR3 length: 14 residues. The V gene lost 4 bases and the J gene lost 3 bases, with 10 bases spanning the gap. Germline values: CDR1 SGHDN, CDR2 FVKESK. CDR3 nucleotides: TGTGCCAGCAGCCTAGCTATCCTCTACAATGAGCAGTTCTTC. This encodes CASSLAILYNEQFF.

This chain uses TRBV9 with TRBJ1-2; TRBD1 aligns across 8 bases. This CDR3 spans 15 amino acids. V was pared by 4 bases and J by 8 bases, with 13 bases of the junction left unmatched. The germline V gene has CDR1 SGDLS and CDR2 YYNGEE. Here the CDR3 reads CASSRPGQGAQGYTF. The CDR3 DNA reads TGTGCCAGCAGCCGACCCGGACAGGGTGCCCAAGGCTACACCTTC.

As for this clone: The junction differs from germline at one of its ends, possibly a read error. J is TRBJ1-4 and V is TRBV5-6; D may be TRBD1 (5 bases). CDR3 length: 14 residues. The germline V gene encodes CDR1 SGHDT and CDR2 YYEEEE. CDR3 region: CASSLGQGGEKLLF. The CDR3 DNA follows: TGTGCCAGCAGCTTGGGCCAGGGTGGCGAAAAACTGCTTTTT.

The chain joins TRBV28 to TRBJ2-1; unclear D gene. Trimming stripped 6 bases from V and 8 bases from J, with 14 bases between. From germline, CDR1 is MDHEN and CDR2 SYDVKM. This CDR3 has 13 residues. The DNA of the CDR3 is TGTGCCAGCAGGGATATATCGAGCGATGAGCAGTTCTTC. This translates into CASRDISSDEQFF.

The chain uses TRBV10-3 and TRBJ2-7; D gene uncertain. The CDR3 has 13 residues. Germline CDR1 reads ENHRY; CDR2 reads SYGVKD. The V end was cut by 9 bases, the J end by 3 bases, with 15 bases between. This CDR3 reads CAMRNELNYEQYF. CDR3 nucleotides: TGTGCCATGCGGAACGAGCTGAACTACGAGCAGTACTTC.

The table lists this clone with a few counts. V gene TRBV5-1 combines with J gene TRBJ2-3, with TRBD2 identical over 14 bases. CDR1 and CDR2 (germline): SGHRS, YFSETQ. V lost 4 bases, J lost 5 bases, and 6 bases stayed unmatched. CDR3 length: 16 amino acids. The CDR3: CASSHGLAGGRDTQYF. The CDR3 nucleotides read TGCGCCAGCAGCCACGGACTAGCGGGAGGAAGAGATACGCAGTATTTT.